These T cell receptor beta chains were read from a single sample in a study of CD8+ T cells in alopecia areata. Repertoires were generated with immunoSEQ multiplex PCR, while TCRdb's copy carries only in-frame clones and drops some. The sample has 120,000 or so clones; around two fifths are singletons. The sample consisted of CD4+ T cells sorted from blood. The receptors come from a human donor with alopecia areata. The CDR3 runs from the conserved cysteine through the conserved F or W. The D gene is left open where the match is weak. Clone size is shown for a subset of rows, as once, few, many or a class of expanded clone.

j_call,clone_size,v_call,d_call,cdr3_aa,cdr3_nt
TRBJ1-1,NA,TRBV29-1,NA,CSVRRGAGAEAFF,TGCAGCGTAAGAAGGGGCGCAGGGGCTGAAGCTTTCTTT
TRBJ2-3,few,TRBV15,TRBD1,CATSPGQGPDTQYF,TGTGCCACCAGCCCCGGACAGGGACCAGATACGCAGTATTTT
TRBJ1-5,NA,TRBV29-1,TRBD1,CSVGDRVNQPQHF,TGCAGCGTTGGCGACAGGGTGAATCAGCCCCAGCATTTT
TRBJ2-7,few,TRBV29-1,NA,CSVVRTVQLYEQYF,TGCAGCGTCGTTCGTACCGTTCAGCTATACGAGCAGTACTTC
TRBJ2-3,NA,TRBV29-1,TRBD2,CSSLAGNTDTQYF,TGCAGCTCCCTAGCGGGGAACACAGATACGCAGTATTTT
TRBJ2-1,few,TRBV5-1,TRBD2,CASSLGLAGVGEQFF,TGCGCCAGCAGCTTGGGTCTAGCGGGGGTTGGTGAGCAGTTCTTC
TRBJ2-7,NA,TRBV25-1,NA,CASSTPGVFYEQYF,TGTGCCAGCAGCACACCGGGGGTGTTCTACGAGCAGTACTTC
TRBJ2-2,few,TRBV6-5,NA,CASRPGDMMGELFF,TGTGCCAGCAGACCCGGGGACATGATGGGGGAGCTGTTTTTT
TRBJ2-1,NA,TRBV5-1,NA,CANPTGPPPYNEQFF,TGCGCCAACCCGACGGGGCCCCCGCCCTACAATGAGCAGTTCTTC
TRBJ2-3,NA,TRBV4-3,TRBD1,CASSPDRVRDTQYF,TGCGCCAGCAGCCCGGACAGGGTGAGGGATACGCAGTATTTT
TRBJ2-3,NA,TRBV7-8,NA,CASSLRGRGATDTQYF,TGTGCCAGCAGCTTGAGAGGGCGGGGTGCCACAGATACGCAGTATTTT
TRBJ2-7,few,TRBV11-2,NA,CASSSGHFYEQYF,TGTGCCAGCAGCTCGGGACACTTCTACGAGCAGTACTTC
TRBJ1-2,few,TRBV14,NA,CASSPLAGEANYGYTF,TGTGCCAGCAGCCCCCTGGCAGGGGAAGCTAACTATGGCTACACCTTC
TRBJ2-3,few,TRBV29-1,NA,CSVRRQVSTDTQYF,TGCAGCGTGCGTAGACAGGTTAGCACAGATACGCAGTATTTT
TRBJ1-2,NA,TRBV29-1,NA,CSFGGGSYGYTF,TGCAGCTTTGGGGGGGGCTCCTATGGCTACACCTTC
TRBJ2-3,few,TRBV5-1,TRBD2,CASSWPSGGATDTQYF,TGCGCCAGCAGCTGGCCGAGCGGGGGGGCGACAGATACGCAGTATTTT
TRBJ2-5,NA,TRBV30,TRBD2,CASTAGGSQETQYF,TGTGCCTCGACAGCGGGAGGTTCCCAAGAGACCCAGTACTTC
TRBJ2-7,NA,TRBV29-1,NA,CSVEDRGDEQYF,TGCAGCGTTGAAGATCGAGGAGACGAGCAGTACTTC
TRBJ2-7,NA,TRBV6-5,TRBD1,CASSYSGTGGYEQYF,TGTGCCAGCAGTTACTCTGGGACAGGGGGTTACGAGCAGTACTTC